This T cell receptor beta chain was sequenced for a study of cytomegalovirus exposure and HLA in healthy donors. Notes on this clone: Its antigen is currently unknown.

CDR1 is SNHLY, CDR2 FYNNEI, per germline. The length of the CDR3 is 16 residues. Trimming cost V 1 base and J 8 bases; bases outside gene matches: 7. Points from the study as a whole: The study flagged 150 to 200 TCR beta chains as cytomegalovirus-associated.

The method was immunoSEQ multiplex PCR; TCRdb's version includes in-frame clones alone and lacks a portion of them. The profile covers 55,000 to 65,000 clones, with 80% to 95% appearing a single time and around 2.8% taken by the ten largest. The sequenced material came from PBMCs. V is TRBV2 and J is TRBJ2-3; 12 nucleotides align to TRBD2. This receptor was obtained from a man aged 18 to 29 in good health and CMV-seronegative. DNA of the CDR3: TGTGCCAGCAGTGAAGGGAGTCTAGCGGGAGGGGGTACGCAGTATTTT. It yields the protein CASSEGSLAGGGTQYF.